This T cell receptor beta chain was observed in a study of cytomegalovirus exposure and HLA in healthy donors. This clone was seen once. Its target is unknown. Donors were ostensibly healthy at sampling, although undocumented immune exposures were probable. The CDR3 length is 12 residues. Germline-derived CDR1 and CDR2 are GTSNPN and SVGIG (reference sequence). The V gene end was trimmed by 3 bases and the J gene end by 7 bases; junction bases not matched to a gene: 5. PCR amplification relied on 60 Vbeta primers (plus 13 Jbeta primers). TCRdb's table, derived via immunoSEQ multiplex PCR, lists solely in-frame clones and lacks some. The data show 95,000 to 150,000 clones, roughly 77% seen once. Overall study findings and caveats: Immune exposure information comprised only CMV serostatus.

The origin of this receptor is a woman aged 25 to 39 in good health and CMV-seronegative. Sequenced: PBMCs. The J gene is TRBJ1-1, the V gene TRBV30; 7 nucleotides align to TRBD1. Here the CDR3 reads CAWRDRVGEAFF. CDR3 bases: TGTGCCTGGAGAGACAGGGTTGGTGAAGCTTTCTTT.